This TCR beta chain stems from a study of T cells in Graves' hyperthyroidism and ophthalmopathy. This clonotype has only a few counts. Authors of the study amplified TCR beta CDR3 regions from RNA transcripts. RT-PCR in the first round (using the HTBI primer set) targeted the TCR CDR3. Each CDR3 protein is one row after TCRdb ran MiXCR on the multiplex PCR reads. This sample has around 620,000 distinct CDR3 sequences; roughly 15% occur once, and the top ten carry less than 4.5%. Trimming left V 0 bases short and J 5 bases short, with 14 bases between. Germline CDR1 reads DFQATT; CDR2 reads SNEGSKA (reference sequence). The CDR3 loop spans 15 amino acids.

The V gene is TRBV20-1, the J gene TRBJ1-5, with unresolved D. This clonotype originated in a woman aged 25 to 39 with Graves' hyperthyroidism. Sequencing used blood. In nucleotides, the CDR3 is TGCAGTGCTAGAGATTTGACGGGGTCGGATCAGCCCCAGCATTTT. Protein product: CSARDLTGSDQPQHF.